The clone carrying this T cell receptor (beta chain) came up many times. The record originates from a study of T cells in Graves' hyperthyroidism and ophthalmopathy. The CDR3 length is 11 residues. V lost 6 bases and J 7 bases, leaving 10 bases between the germline ends. Germline loops: CDR1 ENHRY, CDR2 SYGVKD. Template material for amplifying TCR beta CDR3 regions consisted of RNA transcripts. TCR CDR3 underwent first-round RT-PCR with the HTBI primer set. TCRdb analysed the multiplex PCR reads with MiXCR anew, one entry per CDR3 protein. The repertoire holds under 400,000 distinct CDR3 sequences, with about 15% as singletons.

The sample consisted of blood. This chain uses TRBV10-3 with TRBJ2-7; no clear D. The receptor was isolated from a woman aged 55-69 years with Graves' hyperthyroidism. The CDR3 loop reads CAISPRWEQYF. CDR3 DNA sequence: TGTGCCATCAGCCCGAGATGGGAGCAGTACTTC.